This T cell receptor (beta chain) was profiled in a study of cytomegalovirus exposure and HLA in healthy donors. Regarding the study as a whole: There were some public TCRs occurring in many donors, but most TCR sequences were rare.

The PCR was carried out with 60 Vbeta primers and 13 Jbeta primers. Here immunoSEQ multiplex PCR was the method, and the copy in TCRdb shows in-frame clones only, minus some. Among under 200,000 clones listed, around four fifths were seen once. This CDR3 contains 13 residues. In germline, CDR1 is LNHDA, CDR2 SQIVND (reference sequence). Trimming took 8 bases from V and 2 from J, leaving 13 bases between them. Details on this clone: Antigen unknown.

The sample taken for sequencing was PBMCs. The genes are TRBV19 and TRBJ2-7, with a weak D call TRBD2 (5 bases). The sequence came from a female donor in good health and CMV-seronegative. The DNA for the CDR3 is TGTGCCAGTGGCCGGACTGGCACCTACGAGCAGTACTTC. Residues: CASGRTGTYEQYF.